Listed here are 20 T cell receptor beta chains from one sample, sequenced in a study of blood T cell repertoires in COVID-19. Using immunoSEQ multiplex PCR, the repertoire was profiled, and TCRdb retains in-frame clones only, with some absent. The sample holds around 140,000 clones, around 89% seen once. Sequences were obtained from peripheral blood. These receptors all come from a man in his fifties with active or convalescent COVID-19.

The chain couples TRBV19 to TRBJ2-3; D is perhaps TRBD2 (5 bases). The germline V and J ends were trimmed by 7 bases and 6 bases, with 5 bases remaining between them. There are 10 residues in the CDR3. CDR1 and CDR2 from the germline V gene are LNHDA and SQIVND (reference sequence). As DNA, the CDR3 is TGTGCCAGTACGGGGGATACGCAGTATTTT. This translates into CASTGDTQYF.

The gene calls are TRBV7-2 and TRBJ2-1; a possible D gene is TRBD2 (6 bases). Germline CDR1 reads SGHTA; CDR2 reads FQGNSA. Trimming cost V 0 bases and J 0 bases, with 12 bases left between them. The CDR3 has 17 residues. The CDR3: CASSLASGLTSYNEQFF. In nucleotides, the CDR3 is TGTGCCAGCAGCTTAGCGTCCGGACTAACCTCCTACAATGAGCAGTTCTTC.

A single count supports this clone. The rearrangement joins TRBV5-1 to TRBJ2-3; 9 positions match TRBD2. V gave up 0 bases and J gave up 0 bases; unmatched junction bases: 5. CDR3 size: 17 residues. The germline V gene has CDR1 SGHRS and CDR2 YFSETQ. The CDR3 sequence is CASSLDAGGPSTDTQYF. CDR3 sequence (DNA): TGCGCCAGCAGCTTGGATGCGGGAGGGCCGAGCACAGATACGCAGTATTTT.

This chain connects TRBV7-2 to TRBJ2-7, with D possibly matching TRBD2 (7 bases). Trimming cost V 5 bases and J 4 bases, with 18 bases left between them. The germline CDR1 and CDR2 sequences are SGHTA and FQGNSA. The length of the CDR3 is 15 residues. As DNA, the CDR3 is TGTGCCAGCAGCGAAAGGTCGGGGGGCTTTTACGAGCAGTACTTC. As protein: CASSERSGGFYEQYF.

The chain recombines TRBV24-1 with TRBJ2-3; the D gene is possibly TRBD1 (5 bases). Between the trimmed V and J ends, which lost 3 bases and 0 bases, there was a span of 9 bases. The CDR3 is 15 residues long. Looked up from germline, CDR1 is KGHDR and CDR2 is SFDVKD. Written as DNA, the CDR3 is TGTGCCACCAGTGATACAGGATCTAGCACAGATACGCAGTATTTT. Encoded protein: CATSDTGSSTDTQYF.

This chain links TRBV5-5 with TRBJ1-5, with a weak D call TRBD1 (5 bases). This CDR3 contains 16 residues. Germline V CDR1 and CDR2: SGHKS, YYEKEE (reference sequence). Trimming pared 3 bases from V and 2 bases from J, leaving 15 bases between. CDR3 DNA: TGTGCCAGCAGCTCGCGACCGGGGGATGGCAATCAGCCCCAGCATTTT. Translating gives CASSSRPGDGNQPQHF.

The rearrangement joins TRBV3-1 (or the pseudogene TRBV3-2) to TRBJ2-1; perhaps TRBD1 as D (6 bases). The germline gives CDR1 LGHDT, CDR2 YNNKEL (reference sequence). Trimming removed 4 bases from V and 0 bases from J, with 19 bases in between. CDR3 length: 18 residues. The CDR3 spells CASSPTIMDSYSYNEQFF. The DNA for the CDR3 is TGTGCCAGCAGCCCAACGATCATGGACAGTTACTCCTACAATGAGCAGTTCTTC.

The rearrangement uses TRBV6-5 and TRBJ2-2, with a possible D match to TRBD2 (6 bases). The CDR3 extends over 16 amino acids. V lost 0 bases and J lost 10, with 18 bases in between. The V gene's germline CDR1 is MNHEY and CDR2 SVGAGI. The CDR3 DNA is TGTGCCAGCAGTTACTCAAGGCCGGGGGTGGATAAGGAGCTGTTTTTT. Encoded protein: CASSYSRPGVDKELFF.

The chain has TRBV6-6 and TRBJ2-6, with a tentative D call TRBD1 (5 bases). Germline-derived CDR1 and CDR2 are MNHNY and SVGAGI (reference sequence). The ends were cut back, 5 bases at V and 0 bases at J, with 23 bases in the middle. The CDR3 sequence is 20 residues long. CDR3 loop: CASSPSFTIRALSGANVLTF. The CDR3 nucleotides read TGTGCCAGCAGTCCCTCCTTCACCATCAGGGCACTCTCTGGGGCCAACGTCCTGACTTTC.

The chain combines TRBV2 with TRBJ1-6, with 8 bases matching TRBD1. Losses at the gene ends were 4 bases for V and 7 bases for J; bases not matched to a gene: 6. In germline, CDR1 is SNHLY, CDR2 FYNNEI. This CDR3 contains 15 residues. The CDR3 spells CASSGQTGANSPLHF. The CDR3 DNA reads as TGTGCCAGCAGTGGGCAGACAGGGGCCAATTCACCCCTCCACTTT.

The chain couples TRBV5-4 to TRBJ1-5; 7 bases are shared with TRBD1. J gave up 4 bases and V 4 bases, and 5 bases lay outside the gene matches. This CDR3 has 14 residues. Germline CDR1 is SGHNT and CDR2 is YYREEE (reference sequence). The CDR3 spells CASSPGTDNQPQHF. The CDR3 nucleotides are TGTGCCAGCAGCCCCGGGACAGATAATCAGCCCCAGCATTTT.

V gene TRBV6-4 combines with J gene TRBJ1-1; no reliable D call. CDR1 and CDR2 from the germline V gene are MRHNA and SNTAGT. V lost 7 bases and J lost 1, with 10 bases in between. CDR3 length: 13 residues. DNA for the CDR3: TGTGCCAGCACCCTGACGGGGAACACTGAAGCTTTCTTT. It codes for CASTLTGNTEAFF.

V gene TRBV27 combines with J gene TRBJ1-6; tentatively, D is TRBD1 (5 bases). The CDR3 sequence is 16 residues long. The V gene lost 7 bases and the J gene lost 5 bases, with 18 bases spanning the gap. Germline CDR1 is MNHEY and CDR2 is SMNVEV (reference sequence). The chain's CDR3 is CASKRRELMDNSPLHF. In nucleotides, the CDR3 is TGTGCCAGCAAACGCAGGGAACTAATGGATAATTCACCCCTCCACTTT.

This sequence joins TRBV7-2 and TRBJ2-1, with D perhaps TRBD1 (5 bases). The CDR3 has 15 amino acids. Trimming took 1 base from V and 4 from J, leaving 11 bases between them. Germline assignment: CDR1 SGHTA and CDR2 FQGNSA. CDR3 sequence (DNA): TGTGCCAGCAGCTTAGTGACAGAACCTTACAATGAGCAGTTCTTC. Translated: CASSLVTEPYNEQFF.

The chain joins TRBV10-2 to TRBJ2-2; TRBD2 aligns across 12 bases. The junction had 5 bases not matched to a gene; V was cut back by 5 bases and J by 4 bases. This CDR3 has 16 amino acids. Germline V lookup: CDR1 WSHSY, CDR2 SAAADI. CDR3 loop: CASSFLAGGLTGELFF. CDR3 DNA: TGCGCCAGCAGTTTCCTAGCGGGGGGGCTCACCGGGGAGCTGTTTTTT.

The V and J genes are TRBV3-1 (or the pseudogene TRBV3-2) and TRBJ2-6; the D gene is possibly TRBD2 (5 bases). Germline lookup yields CDR1 LGHDT and CDR2 YNNKEL (reference sequence). The CDR3 consists of 18 residues. The V end was cut by 0 bases, the J end by 3 bases, with 15 bases between. Here the CDR3 reads CASSQDGASFSGANVLTF. For the CDR3, the DNA is TGTGCCAGCAGCCAAGATGGAGCTAGCTTTAGTGGGGCCAACGTCCTGACTTTC.

This clone was recorded only once. The chain links TRBV23-1 to TRBJ2-5, with 7 bases identical to TRBD2. TRBV23-1 is an ORF, and what it does is uncertain. The CDR3 is made up of 13 amino acids. V lost 4 bases to trimming and J lost 7 bases; unmatched junction nucleotides: 6. The CDR3: CASSPGGLLTQYF. The CDR3 DNA is TGCGCCAGCAGTCCGGGGGGTCTGCTGACCCAGTACTTC.

The chain employs TRBV5-1 and TRBJ1-2, with a possible D match to TRBD1 (6 bases). The V end lost 0 bases, the J end lost 6 bases, and 12 bases lay between the germline ends. Germline CDR1 is SGHRS and CDR2 is YFSETQ. This CDR3 is built from 14 residues. In DNA, the CDR3 is TGCGCCAGCAGCTTGGAACCAGGGGACGATGGCTACACCTTC. Translating gives CASSLEPGDDGYTF.

The V gene is TRBV29-1, the J gene TRBJ2-5; the D gene is possibly TRBD1 (5 bases). This CDR3 contains 13 residues. Germline values: CDR1 SQVTM, CDR2 ANQGSEA. V lost 3 bases, J lost 2 bases, and 10 bases lay in between. The CDR3 DNA sequence: TGCAGCGTTGATCGCCCAGGGCAAGAGACCCAGTACTTC. It yields the protein CSVDRPGQETQYF. Complete variable domain (other parts from reference TRBV29-1 and TRBJ2-5): SAVISQKPSRDICQRGTSLTIQCQVDSQVTMMFWYRQQPGQSLTLIATANQGSEATYESGFVIDKFPISRPNLTFSTLTVSNMSPEDSSIYLCSVDRPGQETQYFGPGTRLLVL.

J is TRBJ2-1 and V is TRBV11-3; 11 bases are shared with TRBD2. The J segment lost 4 bases and the V segment lost 5 bases, leaving 10 bases of the junction unmatched. The CDR3 is 17 residues long. Germline V gene sequence: CDR1 SGHNT, CDR2 YENEEA. DNA of the CDR3: TGTGCCAGCAGCGCGGAGTTCCTAGCGGGAGGTTACAATGAGCAGTTCTTC. Its protein product is CASSAEFLAGGYNEQFF.